One and the same sample provided the 14 T cell receptor beta chains below, sequenced in a study of Ad26.COV2.S vaccination and SARS-CoV-2 variants. Using immunoSEQ multiplex PCR, the repertoire was profiled, and TCRdb retains in-frame clones only, with some absent. The repertoire holds roughly 400,000 clones, with roughly 90% as singletons. Treatment in this sample: over 15 received Ad26.COV2.S at low or high dose, single or two shots; 5 received placebo; per-sample allocation not given. It was on day 63 after the first vaccine or placebo injection that samples were taken. The sample consisted of peripheral blood, taken in a trial of Ad26.COV2.S vaccine versus placebo. These receptor sequences come from a person aged 18-65 years who received the Ad26.COV2.S COVID-19 vaccine or a placebo.

V usage is TRBV11-2 and J usage is TRBJ2-7, with 12 bases lining up with TRBD2. The J segment lost 4 bases and the V segment lost 5 bases, leaving 3 bases of the junction unmatched. The CDR3 contains 14 residues. Germline V gene sequence: CDR1 SGHAT, CDR2 FQNNGV. In DNA form, the CDR3 reads TGTGCCAGCAGCCGGACTAGCGGGAAATACGAGCAGTACTTC. Protein sequence: CASSRTSGKYEQYF.

The chain joins TRBV2 to TRBJ2-7; the D gene is possibly TRBD1 (5 bases). Trimming shortened V by 11 bases and J by 5 bases, and 22 bases separated the two germline ends. Germline values: CDR1 SNHLY, CDR2 FYNNEI. CDR3 length equals 14 residues. The CDR3 DNA reads as TGTGCCGCCCTCCTGGGTTCAGGGTCTAACGAGCAGTACTTC. It specifies CAALLGSGSNEQYF. The complete variable domain, with remaining parts taken from reference TRBV2 and TRBJ2-7, reads EPEVTQTPSHQVTQMGQEVILRCVPISNHLYFYWYRQILGQKVEFLVSFYNNEISEKSEIFDDQFSVERPDGSNFTLKIRSTKLEDSAMYFCAALLGSGSNEQYFGPGTRLTVT.

The chain recombines TRBV7-6 with TRBJ2-1; 8 nucleotides match TRBD2. Per the germline V gene, CDR1 is SGHVS and CDR2 is FNYEAQ. CDR3 length equals 15 residues. Germline trimming cut 5 bases from V and 8 bases from J; bases unmatched to any gene: 11. In nucleotides, the CDR3 is TGTGCCAGCAGCGACCCCCCCCGGGGGGGCCATGAGCAGTTCTTC. This codes for CASSDPPRGGHEQFF.

The chain couples TRBV28 to TRBJ2-3; unclear D gene. The CDR3 is 17 residues long. Germline CDR1 reads MDHEN; CDR2 reads SYDVKM. The germline V and J ends were trimmed by 1 base and 5 bases, with 19 bases remaining between them. CDR3 loop: CASSLYLGGPLEDTQYF. CDR3 in DNA: TGTGCCAGCAGTTTATACCTCGGCGGCCCGCTAGAAGATACGCAGTATTTT.

This clone was counted once. The V and J genes are TRBV3-1 (or the pseudogene TRBV3-2) and TRBJ1-2, with TRBD1 as a possible D gene (6 bases). Trimming pared 3 bases from V and 3 bases from J, leaving 14 bases between. The length of the CDR3 is 15 residues. Germline values: CDR1 LGHDT, CDR2 YNNKEL (reference sequence). The CDR3 DNA reads TGTGCCAGCAGCCATTGGGCAGGGGTTCACTATGGCTACACCTTC. It encodes CASSHWAGVHYGYTF.

A single count supports this clone. The V and J genes are TRBV10-2 and TRBJ2-1, with TRBD2 identical over 11 bases. CDR1 is WSHSY and CDR2 is SAAADI in the germline V gene. This CDR3 comprises 15 residues. J gave up 2 bases and V 6 bases, and 3 bases lay outside the gene matches. CDR3 residues: CASRVAGGPYNEQFF. The CDR3 DNA is TGCGCCAGCAGAGTAGCGGGAGGGCCCTACAATGAGCAGTTCTTC.

The chain joins TRBV5-4 to TRBJ2-7, with 12 bases that match TRBD1. This CDR3 is 14 amino acids long. Germline V gene lookup returns CDR1 SGHNT and CDR2 YYREEE (reference sequence). Trimming cost V 4 bases and J 6 bases; bases outside gene matches: 5. As DNA, the CDR3 is TGTGCCAGCAGCAGTCCGGGACAGGGGGCCGAGCAGTACTTC. Protein product: CASSSPGQGAEQYF.

This clone has a single count. The V gene is TRBV3-1 (or the pseudogene TRBV3-2), the J gene TRBJ2-5; TRBD2 matches 9 bases. Trimming cost V 1 base and J 2 bases; bases outside gene matches: 23. CDR1 is LGHDT and CDR2 is YNNKEL in the germline V gene (reference sequence). The length of the CDR3 is 22 residues. In DNA form, the CDR3 reads TGTGCCAGCAGCCAAGCCCCCATTTCGGCGGGAGGGCTCAACCCTGGACAAGAGACCCAGTACTTC. Residues: CASSQAPISAGGLNPGQETQYF.

V gene TRBV7-9 combines with J gene TRBJ1-6; D is possibly TRBD1 (5 bases). Germline lookup yields CDR1 SEHNR and CDR2 FQNEAQ (reference sequence). The CDR3 is 13 residues long. V was clipped by 2 bases and J by 7 bases, with 6 bases between them. The CDR3 spells CASSLQGNSPLHF. The CDR3 DNA follows: TGTGCCAGCAGCTTACAGGGAAATTCACCCCTCCACTTT.

The chain employs TRBV15 and TRBJ2-1, with D maybe TRBD1 (5 bases). Germline CDR1 is LNHNV and CDR2 is YYDKDF (reference sequence). This CDR3 is 13 amino acids long. Trimming took 2 bases from V and 7 from J, leaving 9 bases between them. CDR3 nucleotide sequence: TGTGCCACCAGCAGATCTAGGGGTAATGAGCAGTTCTTC. Amino acids: CATSRSRGNEQFF.

The chain's CDR3 is CASSYQAAKETQYF. CDR3 sequence (DNA): TGTGCCAGCAGTTACCAGGCGGCGAAAGAGACCCAGTACTTC. V gene TRBV6-5 combines with J gene TRBJ2-5; no definite D call. The CDR3 loop spans 14 amino acids. Per the germline V gene, CDR1 is MNHEY and CDR2 is SVGAGI. V shed 2 bases and J shed 3 bases, with 10 bases lying between them.

The chain recombines TRBV29-1 with TRBJ2-7; 8 bases are shared with TRBD1. CDR1 and CDR2 from the germline V gene are SQVTM and ANQGSEA. Trimming took 7 bases from V and 2 from J; bases not matched to a gene: 7. The CDR3 runs to 13 residues. The CDR3 coding sequence is TGCAGCGCCGTCCGGGACAGGACCTACGAGCAGTACTTC. Its protein product is CSAVRDRTYEQYF.

V usage is TRBV28 and J usage is TRBJ2-7, with D possibly TRBD2 on 5 matching bases. The CDR3 extends over 14 amino acids. V shed 10 bases and J shed 2 bases, with 18 bases lying between them. Germline-derived CDR1 and CDR2 are MDHEN and SYDVKM. The CDR3, as DNA: TGTGCCACCCACGGACTTACCCTGACCTACGAGCAGTACTTC. This encodes CATHGLTLTYEQYF.

The chain combines TRBV2 with TRBJ2-7; D unclear. The CDR3 is made up of 14 amino acids. Trimming took off 2 bases at V and 7 bases at J, with 15 bases between the two ends. The germline V gene encodes CDR1 SNHLY and CDR2 FYNNEI. The CDR3 loop reads CASSEPALSTEQYF. The CDR3, as DNA: TGTGCCAGCAGTGAACCGGCCCTTTCAACGGAGCAGTACTTC.